Following are 4 T cell receptor beta chains from one sample sequenced in a study of blood T cells in healthy people across ages. PCR was performed a second time for about 7 to 11 cycles using a sample-barcoded 5' primer and a J-beta primer mix. TCRdb reanalysed the 5' RACE reads using MiXCR and keeps one entry per CDR3 protein. The data contain about 780,000 distinct CDR3 sequences, 35% to 50% of them singletons. The sample consisted of blood. The receptors were gathered from an elderly man in good health.

In regard to this clonotype: This clone may be a read error of a much larger clone one base away. The CDR3 is CASYSSQETQYF. The CDR3 coding sequence is TGCGCCAGCTACAGCAGTCAAGAGACCCAGTACTTC. This chain links TRBV5-1 with TRBJ2-5, with unresolved D. The V gene's germline CDR1 is SGHRS and CDR2 YFSETQ. The CDR3 totals 12 residues. Trimming cost V 7 bases and J 2 bases, with 9 bases left between them.

The CDR3 coding sequence is TGTGCCAGCAGCCCCGGGGCCGGGAATCTCAATGAGCAGTTCTTC. It encodes CASSPGAGNLNEQFF. The rearrangement links TRBV7-8 to TRBJ2-1; D tentatively fits TRBD1 or TRBD2 (5 bases each). Germline values: CDR1 SGHVS, CDR2 FQNEAQ. The length of the CDR3 is 15 residues. V shed 5 bases and J shed 6 bases, with 17 bases lying between them.

The rearrangement joins TRBV7-9 to TRBJ2-3; TRBD2 matches at 13 bases. The CDR3 is made up of 17 amino acids. The junction had 6 bases not matched to a gene; V was cut back by 4 bases and J by 2 bases. The V gene's germline CDR1 is SEHNR and CDR2 FQNEAQ (reference sequence). In DNA, the CDR3 is TGTGCCAGCAGCTCGAGACTAGCGGGGGGACACACAGATACGCAGTATTTT. This translates into CASSSRLAGGHTDTQYF. The whole variable domain, filled in from reference TRBV7-9 and TRBJ2-3, reads DTGVSQNPRHKITKRGQNVTFRCDPISEHNRLYWYRQTLGQGPEFLTYFQNEAQLEKSRLLSDRFSAERPKGSFSTLEIQRTEQGDSAMYLCASSSRLAGGHTDTQYFGPGTRLTVL.

V gene TRBV12-3 or TRBV12-4 combines with J gene TRBJ2-5; TRBD2 aligns across 7 bases. The J call is doubtful: the DNA matches TRBJ2-7 better. The CDR3 length is 14 residues. CDR3 sequence: CASSASGGGYEQYF. CDR3 nucleotides: TGTGCCAGCAGTGCTAGTGGGGGGGGCTACGAGCAGTACTTC.